This entry lists 17 T cell receptor beta chains sequenced from one sample in a study of shared clonotypes between healthy human individuals. Profiling relied on immunoSEQ multiplex PCR, and the TCRdb table lists in-frame clones only, not all of them. The sample lists approximately 1.1 million clones; around 82% were seen once. Sequences were obtained from memory CD4+ T cells from PBMCs. The sample's subset: CD45RA-negative fraction. The origin of the receptors is a man between 18 and 35 years old in good health. Some clones in this sample may be carry-over from other donors' samples.

This clone was picked up many times. The chain is built from TRBV4-3 and TRBJ1-1, with D possibly matching TRBD1 (5 bases). Trimming removed 0 bases from V and 9 bases from J, with 20 bases in between. CDR3 size: 16 residues. CDR1 and CDR2 (germline): LGHNA, YSLEER. CDR3 in amino acids: CASSQEGGRAGRKAFF. CDR3 DNA sequence: TGCGCCAGCAGCCAAGAGGGGGGGAGGGCCGGCAGGAAAGCTTTCTTT.

The CDR3 region has the DNA TGCGCCAGCAGCTACCTGACAGGGGGCCTCGAGGGTGAAAAACTGTTTTTT. Amino acid sequence: CASSYLTGGLEGEKLFF. The chain carries TRBV5-1 and TRBJ1-4; TRBD1 matches 10 bases. This CDR3 comprises 17 residues. Germline V lookup: CDR1 SGHRS, CDR2 YFSETQ. After removal of 3 bases from V and 7 bases from J, the junction contained 12 bases not matched to a gene.

This clone was observed many times. V usage is TRBV5-4 and J usage is TRBJ1-2; D is undetermined. The CDR3 is 15 amino acids. The V gene lost 3 bases and the J gene lost 2 bases, with 14 bases spanning the gap. The germline gives CDR1 SGHNT, CDR2 YYREEE (reference sequence). DNA for the CDR3: TGTGCCAGCAGCTCGCCTACTACAGCAAACTATGGCTACACCTTC. As protein: CASSSPTTANYGYTF. Together with reference TRBV5-4 and TRBJ1-2, the CDR3 gives the full variable domain: ETGVTQSPTHLIKTRGQQVTLRCSSQSGHNTVSWYQQALGQGPQFIFQYYREEENGRGNFPPRFSGLQFPNYSSELNVNALELDDSALYLCASSSPTTANYGYTFGSGTRLTVV.

The CDR3 sequence: CASSPDRGGELFF. The CDR3 DNA follows: TGTGCCAGCAGCCCAGACAGGGGCGGGGAGCTGTTTTTT. This chain uses TRBV11-2 with TRBJ2-2; 8 bases fit TRBD1. Germline CDR1 reads SGHAT; CDR2 reads FQNNGV. The CDR3 spans 13 residues. The ends lost 5 bases at V and 7 bases at J; junction bases unmatched: 3. Full variable domain (rest looked up from reference TRBV11-2 and TRBJ2-2): EAGVAQSPRYKIIEKRQSVAFWCNPISGHATLYWYQQILGQGPKLLIQFQNNGVVDDSQLPKDRFSAERLKGVDSTLKIQPAKLEDSAVYLCASSPDRGGELFFGEGSRLTVL.

This chain links TRBV18 with TRBJ2-7; no firm D call. The germline V gene has CDR1 KGHSH and CDR2 LQKENI. This CDR3 has 14 amino acids. Trimming removed 3 bases at V and 6 bases at J, with 15 bases between. The CDR3 loop is CASSPFFERGEQYF. The CDR3 DNA is TGTGCCAGCTCACCCTTTTTTGAGCGAGGCGAGCAGTACTTC.

The J gene is TRBJ2-7, the V gene TRBV28, with TRBD1 identical over 7 bases. The V segment lost 4 bases and the J segment 6 bases; nucleotides outside the gene matches: 6. The germline V gene has CDR1 MDHEN and CDR2 SYDVKM. This CDR3 comprises 13 residues. The CDR3 coding sequence is TGTGCCAGCAGTTCTGGACAGGAACGCGAGCAGTACTTC. Protein product: CASSSGQEREQYF.

About this clone: The same CDR3 arises from other DNA sequences in this sample as well. The chain recombines TRBV28 with TRBJ2-3, with 8 bases matching TRBD2. In germline, CDR1 is MDHEN, CDR2 SYDVKM. CDR3 length: 15 amino acids. The V and J ends lost 6 bases and 1 base, in that order; junction bases with no gene match: 6. As DNA, the CDR3 is TGTGCCAGCAGCTCCCCCGGGGGGGGCACAGATACGCAGTATTTT. Translated, it gives CASSSPGGGTDTQYF.

This chain uses TRBV25-1 with TRBJ2-5; D possibly corresponds to TRBD1 (6 bases). The CDR3 is 13 residues long. CDR1 is MGHDK, CDR2 SYGVNS, per germline. With 7 bases removed from V and 7 bases from J, the gap between germline ends came to 16 bases. The chain's CDR3 is CASTDRTAGTQYF. Here the CDR3 DNA reads TGTGCCAGCACTGACCGGACAGCTGGGACCCAGTACTTC.

The rearrangement joins TRBV5-1 to TRBJ1-3; no clear D gene. CDR3 length equals 14 residues. With 0 bases removed from V and 4 bases from J, the gap between germline ends came to 8 bases. CDR1 and CDR2 from the germline V gene are SGHRS and YFSETQ. CDR3 DNA: TGCGCCAGCAGCTTGGAGTCAATCGGAAACACCATATATTTT. It translates to CASSLESIGNTIYF.

The J gene is TRBJ1-2, the V gene TRBV2; possible D gene TRBD1, 6 bases. Trimming cost V 5 bases and J 3 bases, with 25 bases left between them. The CDR3 has 18 amino acids. From germline, CDR1 is SNHLY and CDR2 FYNNEI. The CDR3 DNA is TGTGCCAGCAGTCCGCAAGGGGGTCGTCTTTCGGGGGACTATGGCTACACCTTC. It specifies CASSPQGGRLSGDYGYTF.

This chain uses TRBV18 with TRBJ2-7; D uncertain. V lost 3 bases and J lost 2, with 14 bases in between. The CDR3 is 15 amino acids. Germline values: CDR1 KGHSH, CDR2 LQKENI. CDR3 residues: CASSPLGTATYEQYF. The CDR3 nucleotides are TGTGCCAGCTCACCCCTGGGCACCGCCACCTACGAGCAGTACTTC.

The chain is built from TRBV4-2 and TRBJ2-1; TRBD2 agrees at 8 bases. Trimming took 5 bases from V and 0 from J; bases not matched to a gene: 6. The CDR3 runs 16 residues. Germline CDR1 is LGHNA and CDR2 is YNFKEQ. CDR3 protein: CASSRLAGSSYNEQFF. In DNA form, the CDR3 reads TGTGCCAGCAGCAGGCTAGCGGGCAGCTCCTACAATGAGCAGTTCTTC.

The CDR3 DNA follows: TGTGCCAGCAGCGTGGGGATGGGCTTTCTGAACACTGAAGCTTTCTTT. Its translation: CASSVGMGFLNTEAFF. The chain couples TRBV11-2 to TRBJ1-1; D ambiguous. The CDR3 has 16 amino acids. The germline CDR1 and CDR2 sequences are SGHAT and FQNNGV. Trimming removed 5 bases from V and 0 bases from J, with 16 bases in between. The full variable domain, in which reference TRBV11-2 and TRBJ1-1 provide the parts outside the CDR3, is EAGVAQSPRYKIIEKRQSVAFWCNPISGHATLYWYQQILGQGPKLLIQFQNNGVVDDSQLPKDRFSAERLKGVDSTLKIQPAKLEDSAVYLCASSVGMGFLNTEAFFGQGTRLTVV.

This chain links TRBV2 with TRBJ1-2, with D uncertain. This CDR3 region has 14 residues. Germline-derived CDR1 and CDR2 are SNHLY and FYNNEI. V was trimmed by 1 base and J by 7 bases, leaving 13 bases between them. The CDR3 sequence is CASSEVVARGGYTF. The CDR3 region has the DNA TGTGCCAGCAGTGAAGTTGTGGCTCGGGGTGGCTACACCTTC.

The chain uses TRBV7-6 and TRBJ2-7; D might be TRBD2 (5 bases). This CDR3 comprises 13 residues. Trimming shortened V by 2 bases and J by 6 bases, and 11 bases separated the two germline ends. The germline gives CDR1 SGHVS, CDR2 FNYEAQ. The CDR3 loop is CASSLTRGREQYF. The CDR3 DNA reads as TGTGCCAGCAGCTTAACTAGAGGGCGCGAGCAGTACTTC.

The count of this clone is one. The CDR3 sequence: CARADRGPSGEQYF. The CDR3 DNA reads as TGTGCCAGGGCCGACAGGGGGCCGTCGGGCGAGCAGTACTTC. This chain joins TRBV27 and TRBJ2-7, with 10 bases matching TRBD1. The germline gives CDR1 MNHEY, CDR2 SMNVEV (reference sequence). V lost 9 bases and J lost 6; bases outside the gene matches: 11. CDR3 length: 14 amino acids.

The chain joins TRBV5-4 to TRBJ2-4; 8 nucleotides match TRBD1. This CDR3 contains 11 residues. V was clipped by 4 bases and J by 9 bases; unmatched bases: 0. The germline CDR1 and CDR2 sequences are SGHNT and YYREEE (reference sequence). CDR3 in DNA: TGTGCCAGCAGCCAGGGGGCCATTCAGTACTTC. Amino acid sequence: CASSQGAIQYF.